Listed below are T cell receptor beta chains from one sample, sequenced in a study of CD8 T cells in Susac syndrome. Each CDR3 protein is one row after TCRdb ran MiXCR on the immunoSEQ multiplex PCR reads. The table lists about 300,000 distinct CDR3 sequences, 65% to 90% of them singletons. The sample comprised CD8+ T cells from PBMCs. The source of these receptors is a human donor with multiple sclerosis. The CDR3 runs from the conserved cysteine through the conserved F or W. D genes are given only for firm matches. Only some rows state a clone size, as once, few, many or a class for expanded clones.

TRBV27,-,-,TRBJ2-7,CASSFQRGGSYEQYF,TGTGCCAGCAGTTTCCAGCGCGGCGGTTCCTACGAGCAGTACTTC
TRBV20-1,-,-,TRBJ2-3,CSARDRSVLITDTQYF,TGCAGTGCTAGAGATAGGTCAGTCCTCATCACAGATACGCAGTATTTT
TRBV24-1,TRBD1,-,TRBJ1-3,CATSDPKTGPGNTIYF,TGTGCCACCAGTGATCCGAAGACAGGGCCTGGAAACACCATATATTTT
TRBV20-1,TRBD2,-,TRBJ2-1,CSAPPPKRGAYNEQFF,TGCAGTGCTCCCCCGCCCAAGCGGGGAGCCTACAATGAGCAGTTCTTC
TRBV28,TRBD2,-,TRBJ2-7,CAISPGGSYEQYF,TGTGCCATCTCCCCGGGAGGGTCCTACGAGCAGTACTTC
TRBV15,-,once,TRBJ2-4,CATSPEGYENIQYF,TGTGCCACCAGCCCTGAGGGGTATGAAAACATTCAGTACTTC
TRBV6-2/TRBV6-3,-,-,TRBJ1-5,CASSYWVNQPQHF,TGTGCCAGCAGTTATTGGGTAAATCAGCCCCAGCATTTT
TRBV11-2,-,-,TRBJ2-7,CASSTTGIEQYF,TGTGCCAGCAGCACCACAGGGATCGAGCAGTACTTC
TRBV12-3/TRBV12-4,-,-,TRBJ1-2,CASSTGKLNYGYTF,TGTGCCAGCAGTACAGGGAAGTTGAACTATGGCTACACCTTC
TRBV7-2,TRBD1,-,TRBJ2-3,CASSPTEDRGGHDTQYF,TGTGCCAGCAGCCCAACAGAGGACAGGGGAGGTCACGATACGCAGTATTTT
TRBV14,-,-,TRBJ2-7,CASSQVGDGLGEQYF,TGTGCCAGCAGCCAAGTTGGCGACGGGCTGGGCGAGCAGTACTTC
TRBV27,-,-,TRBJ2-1,CASSLLRVSYNEQFF,TGTGCCAGCAGTTTACTTCGAGTCTCCTACAATGAGCAGTTCTTC
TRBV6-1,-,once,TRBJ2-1,CASSDVLNEQFF,TGTGCCAGCAGTGATGTTCTCAATGAGCAGTTCTTC
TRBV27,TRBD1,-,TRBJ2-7,CASSLSGDRGQYEQYF,TGTGCCAGCAGTTTATCGGGGGACAGGGGGCAGTACGAGCAGTACTTC
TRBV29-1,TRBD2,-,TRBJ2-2,CSVAPGTSGRLNTGELFF,TGCAGCGTAGCCCCCGGGACTAGCGGGAGACTGAACACCGGGGAGCTGTTTTTT
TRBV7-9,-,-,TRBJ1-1,CASTTGGGPRAFF,TGTGCCAGCACCACGGGGGGAGGACCCCGGGCTTTCTTT
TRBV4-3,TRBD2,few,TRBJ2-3,CASSASGRASTDTQYF,TGCGCCAGCAGCGCTAGCGGGAGGGCTAGCACAGATACGCAGTATTTT